The TCR beta chain under discussion was sequenced for a study of blood T cell repertoires in COVID-19. About the research overall: The origin of the acute and convalescent COVID-19 samples was the United States, Italy and Spain. Sources were T cells, B-cell-depleted T cells, or PBMCs; the material itself was cDNA or gDNA.

In the original processing: Scientists estimated how many nucleated cells there were by amplifying reference gene primers. Some clones are missing from TCRdb's copy, which holds only in-frame ones; the method was immunoSEQ multiplex PCR. That table supplies the V and J calls and clone size; D and trimming were determined from the DNA. The profile shows roughly 380,000 clones, approximately 81% of them singletons. V was clipped by 4 bases and J by 9 bases; unmatched bases: 15. This CDR3 is 15 amino acids long. From germline, CDR1 is SGHNT and CDR2 YYREEE (reference sequence). The sequenced sample was peripheral blood. The V call is TRBV5-4, the J call TRBJ1-2, with TRBD1 matching over 7 bases. The sequence was collected from a woman younger than 30 with acute or convalescent COVID-19. The CDR3: CASSPGTALALSYTF. CDR3 nucleotide sequence: TGTGCCAGCAGCCCAGGGACAGCCTTGGCTTTAAGCTACACCTTC.